This T cell receptor beta chain was obtained from a study of blood T cells in healthy people across ages (dated by TCRdb to 2014 to 2015). As for the study more broadly: In model experiments, roughly one uniquely barcoded TCR beta cDNA molecule per two T cells was captured by template switching. Four age groups were formed from the donors: young (average around 15 years), middle-aged (around 39), aged (roughly 56) and long-lived (about 75). Two additional independent replicas of 1 million unique cDNA reads from the same blood draw were analyzed for two donors (one aged 18 to 30 and one aged 80 or older). To avoid experimental bias, donors of different ages were distributed randomly across sequencing lanes. Age-related changes in TCR beta repertoire diversity were measured in the study by deep sequencing normalized with unique cDNA molecular identifiers.

The study at large found these results: Bulk unsorted PBMC profiling prevented conclusive comparison of naive and antigen-experienced compartments. Compared with the aged group, the long-lived group had more naive CD4+ T cells, fewer expanded clones and increased TCR diversity, a pattern suggesting age selection. Because the CMV infection status of the donors was unknown, age-related changes in expanded clonotypes may potentially have been confounded. The percentage of naive T cells measured by flow cytometry correlated strongly with observed TCR beta diversity. As age increased, observed TCR beta diversity per million T cells dropped in a roughly linear way, and a significant reduction was already evident by age about 40. Estimates of total diversity based on one million sequenced T cells were considered lower bounds and underestimates.

Remarks on this clonotype: What antigen it recognizes has not been identified. Qualities for individual bases were not recorded, and no much larger clone is one base off.

The donors were some 39 Caucasian individuals from Russia, aged roughly 6 to 90 years, who were systemically healthy. Each donor gave approximately 9.3 milliliters of peripheral blood, collected into EDTA-treated Vacutainer tubes. Ficoll-Paque density-gradient centrifugation was used to isolate PBMCs, with at least 6.5 million per sample. Total RNA, at least 6 micrograms per sample, was extracted from PBMCs with Trizol reagent. The percentages of naive CD45RAhigh/CD27high T cells were determined by flow cytometry on a PBMC aliquot from every donor. Taken from cysteine to phenylalanine, the CDR3 has 13 residues. Only the CDR3 region is kept as DNA, spanning 39 bases read in frame from base 1. Reading the germline V gene (reference sequence) gives CDR1 MNHEY and CDR2 SMNVEV. The receptor library was made with 5' RACE. Sequencing took place on an Illumina HiSeq 2500. The second PCR ran for about 6 to 11 cycles and used a J-beta primer mix along with a sample-barcoded 5' primer. A template-switch 5' adaptor carrying 12 random nucleotides introduced a unique molecular identifier onto each TCR beta cDNA molecule. At least 2.5 million CDR3-containing paired-end reads were obtained from each sample. The Mint cDNA synthesis kit, primed by a TRBC-specific oligonucleotide, was used to synthesize first-strand cDNA from all RNA. After uracil-DNA glycosylase treatment, a first 18-cycle PCR used universal primers M1SS and BC2_uni_R on all cDNA. Processing in the source paper ran as follows. For normalization, 1 million high-quality reads, each with a distinct molecular identifier, were randomly selected from each sample. Reads sharing molecular identifiers were discarded rather than binned into consensus sequences. MiTCR, run with a Q25 quality threshold and the strictest error-elimination algorithm, handled CDR3 identification, clonotype clustering and error correction. Lower-bound total TCR beta diversity was estimated with a nonparametric unseen species model using Euler transformation. In-frame beta chains were kept once TCRdb had trimmed the public reads at Q25 with fastp and called clones with MiXCR. All rows with the same CDR3 protein become a single entry with the most common DNA and genes. It is TCRdb's table, rather than the study itself, that gives the V and J calls and clone size. This sample lists 590,000 or so distinct CDR3 sequences; less than 35% were detected once. The ten largest clonotypes hold more than 15% of the sample.

Sequences were obtained from blood. The chain was built from TRBV27 and TRBJ2-1; the D gene cannot be resolved reliably. The J call may be incorrect, as the DNA end agrees better with TRBJ2-7. This sequence was found in a woman of 80 years or more in good health. The CDR3 is CASSLSPANEQYF. The nucleotides are TGTGCCAGCAGTTTAAGTCCCGCCAATGAGCAGTACTTC.